These T cell receptor beta chains were read from a single sample in a study of OX40 agonist ivuxolimab in advanced cancers. The repertoire was sequenced with immunoSEQ multiplex PCR; TCRdb's copy has only in-frame clones and lacks some. The sample records roughly 56,000 clones, roughly 86% being singletons. The specimen comprised CD4+ or CD8+ T cells sorted from blood, sampled in a trial of the OX40 agonist ivuxolimab. The receptors shown here come from an adult with an advanced solid tumor such as melanoma, head and neck, liver or kidney cancer. Each CDR3 is given with its conserved first and last residue. D genes are given only for firm matches. Clone sizes are given selectively: once, few, many, or a class where the clone is expanded.

D gene	V gene	clone size	J gene	CDR3 DNA	CDR3 protein
TRBD1	TRBV18	NA	TRBJ1-1	TGTGCCAGCTCACCGGGGAAGGGGGCGAACACTGAAGCTTTCTTT	CASSPGKGANTEAFF
NA	TRBV19	NA	TRBJ1-3	TGTGCCAGTCATAGGGGGGACCTCTCTGGAAACACCATATATTTT	CASHRGDLSGNTIYF
NA	TRBV29-1	NA	TRBJ2-7	TGCAGCGTACAAGGGGGAGGGTCCTACGAGCAGTACTTC	CSVQGGGSYEQYF
NA	TRBV9	NA	TRBJ1-2	TGTGCCAGCAGCGTAGAAGCGACAACTAACTATGGCTACACCTTC	CASSVEATTNYGYTF
NA	TRBV5-1	NA	TRBJ2-3	TGCGCCAGCAAGGAGGGGAGGGATACGCAGTATTTT	CASKEGRDTQYF
TRBD1	TRBV11-3	NA	TRBJ2-1	TGTGCCAGCAGCTTAGATGTTGGGACAGGGAGGGACAATGAGCAGTTCTTC	CASSLDVGTGRDNEQFF
NA	TRBV2	once	TRBJ2-3	TGTGCCAGCACTTCCCCAGATACGCAGTATTTT	CASTSPDTQYF
TRBD1	TRBV7-3	NA	TRBJ2-3	TGTGCCAGCAGCTCCCTCCTCGGACAGGGCGCAGATACGCAGTATTTT	CASSSLLGQGADTQYF
TRBD2	TRBV9	NA	TRBJ2-3	TGTGCCAGCAGCGCCCCTTTGGGTTGGGACGGGGAGGGAGATACGCAGTATTTT	CASSAPLGWDGEGDTQYF
NA	TRBV4-1	NA	TRBJ1-5	TGCGCCAGCAGCCAAGAACGGGGCCAACTAGGGCCCCAGCATTTT	CASSQERGQLGPQHF
NA	TRBV5-1	few	TRBJ1-3	TGCGCCAGCAGCTACGACTTACAGAGCTCTGGAAACACCATATATTTT	CASSYDLQSSGNTIYF
TRBD2	TRBV13	NA	TRBJ2-5	TGTGCCAGCAGCTTAGCAGCGGGGGGCCAAGAGACCCAGTACTTC	CASSLAAGGQETQYF
NA	TRBV19	NA	TRBJ2-3	TGTGCCAGTAGTACGGACAAGGTCGAATCGGATACGCAGTATTTT	CASSTDKVESDTQYF
NA	TRBV5-6	NA	TRBJ2-7	TGTGCCAGCAGCCCCGCCCCGACTAGGAGCTCCTACGAGCAGTACTTC	CASSPAPTRSSYEQYF
NA	TRBV7-3	NA	TRBJ2-5	TGTGCCAGCAGCTTATCGGCCGCCCGGGCGGAGACCCAGTACTTC	CASSLSAARAETQYF
NA	TRBV27	NA	TRBJ2-2	TGTGCCAGCAGTTTATGGGCGAACACCGGGGAGCTGTTTTTT	CASSLWANTGELFF
TRBD1	TRBV5-1	NA	TRBJ2-2	TGCGCCAGCAGCGGGGGACAGGGTGTCGACACCGGGGAGCTGTTTTTT	CASSGGQGVDTGELFF
NA	TRBV6-6	NA	TRBJ1-1	TGTGCCAGCAGTTACCCCTCGGGGGACACTGAAGCTTTCTTT	CASSYPSGDTEAFF
NA	TRBV28	NA	TRBJ2-5	TGTGCCAGCAGTTTAAGCCTCCTCCAAGAGACCCAGTACTTC	CASSLSLLQETQYF
NA	TRBV7-8	NA	TRBJ2-7	TGTGCCAGCAGCTTAGCGTTCGGGGCCTACGAGCAGTACTTC	CASSLAFGAYEQYF
NA	TRBV28	NA	TRBJ1-6	TGTGCCAGCAGTTTAGATGACAGAGATAATTCACCCCTCCACTTT	CASSLDDRDNSPLHF
NA	TRBV5-1	NA	TRBJ2-5	TGCGCCAGCAGCTTGGCCACATCCGCACAAGAGACCCAGTACTTC	CASSLATSAQETQYF
NA	TRBV5-6	NA	TRBJ1-2	TGTGCCAGCAGCTTGGCCACATTAGGCTATGGCTACACCTTC	CASSLATLGYGYTF
TRBD1	TRBV2	NA	TRBJ2-5	TGTGCCAGCAGTCCGGACAGGCTGGAGACCCAGTACTTC	CASSPDRLETQYF
NA	TRBV5-4	once	TRBJ2-7	TGTGCCAGCAGCTTGGATGAGGGCTCCGAGCAGTACTTC	CASSLDEGSEQYF
NA	TRBV7-9	NA	TRBJ2-7	TGTGCCAGCGGCAGAGGGGGGGCGGGAACCTACGAGCAGTACTTC	CASGRGGAGTYEQYF
NA	TRBV11-3	NA	TRBJ2-7	TGTGCCAGCACCCACCGATCGACAGGCCCCTACGAGCAGTACTTC	CASTHRSTGPYEQYF
NA	TRBV5-5	NA	TRBJ1-2	TGTGCCAGCAGCTTGGCCGACGGGTTTCGCTATGGCTACACCTTC	CASSLADGFRYGYTF
NA	TRBV29-1	NA	TRBJ2-7	TGCAGCGTTGATGCTGGTGGTGGTAAACGCTACGAGCAGTACTTC	CSVDAGGGKRYEQYF
TRBD2	TRBV19	once	TRBJ2-5	TGTGCCAGTAGTGTGCGGGGGGCCCAAGAGACCCAGTACTTC	CASSVRGAQETQYF
NA	TRBV9	NA	TRBJ2-3	TGTGCCAGCAGCGGGCGACAGGGACTCACAGATACGCAGTATTTT	CASSGRQGLTDTQYF
NA	TRBV6-5	NA	TRBJ2-7	TGTGCCAGCAGTGCTGTTGATTACGAGCAGTACTTC	CASSAVDYEQYF
TRBD1	TRBV28	NA	TRBJ1-2	TGTGCCAGCAACGAGTCAGGGGGCCCTAACTATGGCTACACCTTC	CASNESGGPNYGYTF
TRBD2	TRBV7-6	NA	TRBJ2-3	TGTGCCAGCAGCTTAGTAGCGGGGACTAGCGGGGGGCCTAGCACAGATACGCAGTATTTT	CASSLVAGTSGGPSTDTQYF
NA	TRBV19	NA	TRBJ1-3	TGTGCCAGTAGTATAGTCCACTCTGGAAACACCATATATTTT	CASSIVHSGNTIYF
TRBD2	TRBV15	NA	TRBJ2-1	TGTGCCACCGGAGCGGGATGGAATGAGCAGTTCTTC	CATGAGWNEQFF
NA	TRBV11-3	once	TRBJ1-4	TGTGCCAGCAGCTTAGTTTCCCAGGAAAAACTGTTTTTT	CASSLVSQEKLFF
TRBD1	TRBV6-5	NA	TRBJ1-1	TGTGCCAGCAGCCCCGGACAGGGGGCTGAAGCTTTCTTT	CASSPGQGAEAFF
NA	TRBV2	NA	TRBJ1-4	TGTGCCAGCAGTGACGGGGGAACTAATGAAAAACTGTTTTTT	CASSDGGTNEKLFF
NA	TRBV28	NA	TRBJ2-2	TGTGCCAGCCGCCCCTCGACAGGAGACACCGGGGAGCTGTTTTTT	CASRPSTGDTGELFF
TRBD1	TRBV27	NA	TRBJ1-1	TGTGCCAGCAGTTTAAGATGGGGCAGGGGGGAAATGAACACTGAAGCTTTCTTT	CASSLRWGRGEMNTEAFF
TRBD1	TRBV7-9	NA	TRBJ2-7	TGTGCCAGCAGCCCATGGGGTGGGACAGCAGCCTCCTACGAGCAGTACTTC	CASSPWGGTAASYEQYF
TRBD2	TRBV11-3	few	TRBJ2-7	TGTGCCAGCAGCTTAGTGACTAGCGGGGCGATCGGCTACGAGCAGTACTTC	CASSLVTSGAIGYEQYF
TRBD1	TRBV11-2	NA	TRBJ1-6	TGTGCCAGCAGCTTAGATGCAGGGGGGGTTTCACCCCTCCACTTT	CASSLDAGGVSPLHF
NA	TRBV18	NA	TRBJ2-7	TGTGCCAGCTCTCAAAGGGTTGGGTACGAGCAGTACTTC	CASSQRVGYEQYF
TRBD1	TRBV25-1	NA	TRBJ2-4	TGTGCCAGCAGTGCCAACCCCGGGACAGGGCGGGACATTCAGTACTTC	CASSANPGTGRDIQYF
NA	TRBV11-2	NA	TRBJ2-6	TGTGCCAGCAGCTTTACAGGGCGTGGGGCCAACGTCCTGACTTTC	CASSFTGRGANVLTF